A single sample is the source of the 23 T cell receptor beta chains below, sequenced in a study of T cells in tumors after PD-1 blockade. Data came from immunoSEQ multiplex PCR; TCRdb stores just in-frame clones and leaves some out. In the table there are some 43,000 clones, over 70% of which are singletons. Sample: PBMCs, taken before anti-PD-1 treatment. The receptor source for this set is a human donor with basal cell carcinoma.

V is TRBV5-1 and J is TRBJ1-2; the match to TRBD1 covers 8 bases. The CDR3 loop spans 15 amino acids. V shed 3 bases, J shed 6 bases, and the junction held 10 bases outside the gene matches. CDR1 and CDR2 from the germline V gene are SGHRS and YFSETQ. CDR3 loop: CASSWGNRGKNGYTF. CDR3 DNA: TGCGCCAGCAGCTGGGGGAACAGGGGGAAGAATGGCTACACCTTC.

V gene TRBV7-2 combines with J gene TRBJ2-3, with 9 bases that match TRBD2. The CDR3 runs 15 residues. Trimming took 5 bases from V and 0 from J; bases not matched to a gene: 3. CDR1 and CDR2 (germline): SGHTA, FQGNSA. CDR3 nucleotide sequence: TGTGCCAGCAGCGTTAGCGGGAGTAGCACAGATACGCAGTATTTT. It translates to CASSVSGSSTDTQYF.

The chain has TRBV6-4 and TRBJ2-2; D is unresolved. This CDR3 has 13 residues. V lost 3 bases and J 3 bases, leaving 5 bases between the germline ends. The germline V gene encodes CDR1 MRHNA and CDR2 SNTAGT. CDR3 bases: TGTGCCAGCAGTGAGCGTCACACCGGGGAGCTGTTTTTT. Residues: CASSERHTGELFF.

In this sample, this clone turned up once. V gene TRBV6-1 combines with J gene TRBJ1-1; 7 positions match TRBD1. The germline V gene encodes CDR1 MNHNS and CDR2 SASEGT. V lost 3 bases and J lost 5; bases outside the gene matches: 3. This CDR3 has 13 amino acids. In DNA form, the CDR3 reads TGTGCCAGCAGTGAGGCAGGGGGGACTGAAGCTTTCTTT. Protein product: CASSEAGGTEAFF.

This chain joins TRBV24-1 and TRBJ2-3; 10 bases agree with TRBD2. The V gene's germline CDR1 is KGHDR and CDR2 SFDVKD. Trimming took 2 bases from V and 2 from J; bases not matched to a gene: 3. The CDR3 sequence is 16 residues long. CDR3 in amino acids: CATSDYTSGDTDTQYF. In DNA form, the CDR3 reads TGTGCCACCAGTGATTATACTAGCGGGGACACAGATACGCAGTATTTT.

This chain connects TRBV5-1 to TRBJ2-3; possible D gene TRBD2, 5 bases. Trimming stripped 0 bases from V and 0 bases from J, with 14 bases between. This CDR3 region has 17 residues. Germline V lookup: CDR1 SGHRS, CDR2 YFSETQ. CDR3: CASSLESWRGSTDTQYF. The CDR3 region has the DNA TGCGCCAGCAGCTTGGAATCCTGGAGAGGGAGCACAGATACGCAGTATTTT.

The V call is TRBV18, the J call TRBJ1-5; 11 bases fit TRBD1. Germline V CDR1 and CDR2: KGHSH, LQKENI. This CDR3 is 16 amino acids long. The V segment lost 2 bases and the J segment 7 bases; nucleotides outside the gene matches: 7. Here the CDR3 DNA reads TGTGCCAGCTCACCAACCGGACAGGGGGCATCGCAGCCCCAGCATTTT. Translation gives CASSPTGQGASQPQHF.

This chain connects TRBV9 to TRBJ2-2; 9 bases match TRBD2. Germline lookup yields CDR1 SGDLS and CDR2 YYNGEE. This CDR3 comprises 18 residues. The junction had 9 bases not matched to a gene; V was cut back by 0 bases and J by 3 bases. CDR3 region: CASSVAVASGADTGELFF. CDR3 coding DNA: TGTGCCAGCAGCGTAGCAGTGGCTAGCGGGGCCGACACCGGGGAGCTGTTTTTT.

The chain recombines TRBV5-1 with TRBJ2-4, with a possible D match to TRBD1 (6 bases). In germline, CDR1 is SGHRS, CDR2 YFSETQ. Trimming took 2 bases from V and 6 from J, leaving 12 bases between them. The length of the CDR3 is 14 residues. In nucleotides, the CDR3 is TGCGCCAGCAGCTTAGGGGGTGAGGGAAACATTCAGTACTTC. It encodes CASSLGGEGNIQYF.

The chain recombines TRBV28 with TRBJ1-1; 10 bases match TRBD1. The CDR3 has 15 amino acids. Germline lookup yields CDR1 MDHEN and CDR2 SYDVKM. Trimming at V came to 5 bases and at J to 6 bases, leaving 9 bases not matched to a gene. The CDR3 nucleotides read TGTGCCAGCAGTCCCACCCCGACAGGGGGCTCTGAAGCTTTCTTT. Its translation: CASSPTPTGGSEAFF.

The V gene is TRBV3-1 (or the pseudogene TRBV3-2), the J gene TRBJ2-1, with D perhaps matching TRBD1 (6 bases). From germline, CDR1 is LGHDT and CDR2 YNNKEL (reference sequence). CDR3 length: 19 amino acids. Trimming left V 4 bases short and J 2 bases short, with 24 bases between. CDR3 sequence: CASSLHSPQGPRPYNEQFF. The CDR3 bases are TGTGCCAGCAGCCTACACTCCCCACAGGGTCCTAGGCCCTACAATGAGCAGTTCTTC.

The chain recombines TRBV4-1 with TRBJ1-2, with 10 bases aligning to TRBD1. The CDR3 extends over 17 amino acids. Per germline, CDR1 MGHRA and CDR2 YSYEKL. With 0 bases clipped from V and 1 base from J, the junction kept 5 bases outside the gene matches. CDR3 in DNA: TGCGCCAGCAGCCAAGAATTCGGGACAGGGGATAACTATGGCTACACCTTC. Translation gives CASSQEFGTGDNYGYTF.

A few counts support this clone. V usage is TRBV6-1 and J usage is TRBJ1-5, with a possible D match to TRBD1 (5 bases). CDR1 MNHNS and CDR2 SASEGT come from the germline V gene. This CDR3 is 13 amino acids long. V was clipped by 3 bases and J by 7 bases, with 10 bases between them. In DNA, the CDR3 is TGTGCCAGCAGTGAGGGGGTAGGGCAGCCCCAGCATTTT. It codes for CASSEGVGQPQHF.

The chain uses TRBV7-6 and TRBJ1-1, with 12 bases identical to TRBD1. The CDR3 is made up of 19 amino acids. V lost 5 bases to trimming and J lost 0 bases; unmatched junction nucleotides: 13. CDR1 is SGHVS, CDR2 FNYEAQ, per germline. CDR3 amino acids: CASSKTGWGTGGLNTEAFF. The DNA for the CDR3 is TGTGCCAGCAGCAAAACAGGGTGGGGGACAGGGGGCCTGAACACTGAAGCTTTCTTT.

The V and J genes are TRBV6-5 and TRBJ1-1; 9 bases match TRBD1. The germline CDR1 and CDR2 sequences are MNHEY and SVGAGI. Trimming took 6 bases from V and 1 from J; bases not matched to a gene: 6. The CDR3 runs to 15 residues. Written as DNA, the CDR3 is TGTGCCAGCAGACCCACAGGGGGCGCGAACACTGAAGCTTTCTTT. This encodes CASRPTGGANTEAFF.

This clone has a handful of counts. The gene calls are TRBV2 and TRBJ1-1; the D is unclear. V was cut by 2 bases and J by 1 base, with 8 bases left in between. CDR1 SNHLY and CDR2 FYNNEI come from the germline V gene. The CDR3 has 14 amino acids. CDR3 DNA sequence: TGTGCCAGCAGTGAAACCAGCTGGAACACTGAAGCTTTCTTT. Its translation: CASSETSWNTEAFF. Using reference TRBV2 and TRBJ1-1 for the parts outside the CDR3, the full variable domain is EPEVTQTPSHQVTQMGQEVILRCVPISNHLYFYWYRQILGQKVEFLVSFYNNEISEKSEIFDDQFSVERPDGSNFTLKIRSTKLEDSAMYFCASSETSWNTEAFFGQGTRLTVV.

The gene calls are TRBV18 and TRBJ1-6; possible D gene TRBD1, 5 bases. Germline loops: CDR1 KGHSH, CDR2 LQKENI. The CDR3 runs to 14 residues. V lost 6 bases to trimming and J lost 9 bases, with 15 bases between them. For the CDR3, the DNA is TGTGCCAGCTCCCCCTCTGGGGGTGGTTCACCCCTCCACTTT. Its protein product is CASSPSGGGSPLHF.

This clone was seen only a few times. This sequence joins TRBV7-8 and TRBJ2-7; D possibly corresponds to TRBD1 (6 bases). The CDR3 extends over 14 amino acids. Germline V gives CDR1 SGHVS, CDR2 FQNEAQ. V lost 3 bases and J 3 bases, leaving 12 bases between the germline ends. The CDR3 here is CASSFRTVLYEQYF. The CDR3 DNA is TGTGCCAGCAGCTTCCGGACAGTCCTCTACGAGCAGTACTTC.

This rearrangement joins TRBV5-6 to TRBJ1-6; D not certain. Germline V gene data show CDR1 as SGHDT and CDR2 as YYEEEE. The CDR3 consists of 12 residues. Trimming pared 4 bases from V and 6 bases from J, leaving 5 bases between. In DNA, the CDR3 is TGTGCCAGCAGCGATGCTAATTCACCCCTCCACTTT. Protein product: CASSDANSPLHF.

The CDR3 DNA is TGTGCCAGCAGCCAAGTTTTCCGAGGGCTGAGTAACGAGCAGTACTTC. As protein: CASSQVFRGLSNEQYF. J is TRBJ2-7 and V is TRBV3-1 (or the pseudogene TRBV3-2); tentatively, D is TRBD2 (5 bases). Trimming removed 1 base at V and 5 bases at J, with 18 bases between. The CDR3 consists of 16 residues. Germline CDR1 LGHDT, CDR2 YNNKEL (reference sequence).

This clone came up once. In nucleotides, the CDR3 is TGTGCCAGCAGCAGCCGGGACCGATTCGCAACTAATGAAAAACTGTTTTTT. Translated: CASSSRDRFATNEKLFF. This rearrangement joins TRBV21-1 to TRBJ1-4. TRBV21-1 is a listed pseudogene. The CDR3 is 17 amino acids.

Relative to its sample, this clone is medium-sized. J is TRBJ2-3 and V is TRBV6-5, with 9 bases fitting TRBD2. The CDR3 runs 15 residues. V was clipped by 8 bases and J by 0 bases; unmatched bases: 6. The germline gives CDR1 MNHEY, CDR2 SVGAGI. The DNA of the CDR3 is TGTGCCAGCGGAGGGCTAGCGGGGAGCACAGATACGCAGTATTTT. It specifies CASGGLAGSTDTQYF.

The chain combines TRBV29-1 with TRBJ1-1; a possible D gene is TRBD1 (6 bases). V lost 3 bases to trimming and J lost 10 bases, with 12 bases between them. The CDR3 contains 11 residues. The germline CDR1 and CDR2 sequences are SQVTM and ANQGSEA. The CDR3 nucleotides are TGCAGCGTTGAGGGGGGGCCTGGAGCTTTCTTT. Translating it yields CSVEGGPGAFF.